The clone carrying this T cell receptor beta chain was counted ten times or more. Other DNA sequences in the same sample also yield this CDR3. The data were obtained in a study of shared clonotypes between healthy human individuals. V dropped 2 bases and J dropped 8 bases, with 9 bases sitting between them. The V gene's germline CDR1 is GTSNPN and CDR2 SVGIG (reference sequence). The CDR3 loop spans 11 amino acids. Profiled with immunoSEQ multiplex PCR; TCRdb holds only in-frame clones, not every one. The data hold 450,000 to 500,000 clones, with about 85% observed a single time. This clonotype originated in a woman aged 40 to 55 in good health. Some clones in this sample may be carry-over from other donors' samples. The gene calls are TRBV30 and TRBJ1-2; a weak D match, TRBD1 (5 bases). Source material: PBMCs. CDR3 protein: CAWSQGSGYTF. DNA for the CDR3: TGTGCCTGGAGTCAGGGATCCGGCTACACCTTC.